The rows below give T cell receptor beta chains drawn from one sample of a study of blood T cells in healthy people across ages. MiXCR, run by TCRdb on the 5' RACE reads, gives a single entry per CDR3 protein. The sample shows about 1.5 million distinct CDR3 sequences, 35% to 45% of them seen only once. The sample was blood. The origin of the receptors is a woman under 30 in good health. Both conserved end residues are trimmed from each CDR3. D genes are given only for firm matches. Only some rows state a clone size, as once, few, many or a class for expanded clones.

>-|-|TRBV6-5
ASSYGRATGTQY
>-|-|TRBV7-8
ASSLAGRMGNTEAF
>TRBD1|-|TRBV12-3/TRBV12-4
ASSSPGTVSYEQY
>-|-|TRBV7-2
ASSLRQGLSYGYT
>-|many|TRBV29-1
SVEGSSTDTQY
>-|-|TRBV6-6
ASSYSGTKETQY
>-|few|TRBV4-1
ASSTPGQLSYNSPLH
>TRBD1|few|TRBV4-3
ASSPTGGRTNEKLF
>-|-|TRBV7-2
ASSLYLGSEQY
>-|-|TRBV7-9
ASRERVPRNEQF
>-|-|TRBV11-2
ASSSPGQLDGYT
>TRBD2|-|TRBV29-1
TGTSRNEQF
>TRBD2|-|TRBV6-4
ASSNQRGSLQETQY
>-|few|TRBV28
ASSSPVNYGYT
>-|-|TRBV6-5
ASSRLRGTQY
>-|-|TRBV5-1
VSSRLETQY
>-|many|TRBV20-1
SARTLSSYNEQF
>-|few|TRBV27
ASSLASGPAAAQY
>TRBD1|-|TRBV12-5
ASGQTGTGFGQPQH
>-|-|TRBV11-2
ASSRLGVPGQF
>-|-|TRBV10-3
AISGTQGTDAQY
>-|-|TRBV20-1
SARDSRIYNEQY
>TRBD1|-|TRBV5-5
ASSLDGTGVPTNEKLF
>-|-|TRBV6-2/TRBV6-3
ASSFLDSGYT
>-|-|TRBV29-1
SVDQGSQGTQY
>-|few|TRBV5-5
ASSLEWEGYSNQPQH
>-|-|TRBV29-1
SVEAAMGTDTQY
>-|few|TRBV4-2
ASSQDAGFKGGYGYT
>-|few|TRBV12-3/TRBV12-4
ASSPYVPYGYT
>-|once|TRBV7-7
ASSLGEGPHSPLH
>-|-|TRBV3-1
ASSQVEQGTKEQY
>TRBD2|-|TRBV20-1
SAPRTLAGARYEQY
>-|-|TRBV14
ASSQGTIEKLF
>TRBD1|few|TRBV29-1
SGLTGDYGYT
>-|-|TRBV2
ASSGDTGMHTDTQY
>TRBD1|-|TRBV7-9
ASSFPGGRGEKLF
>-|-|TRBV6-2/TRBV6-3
ASSYIGTEQF
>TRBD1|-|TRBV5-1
ASSLSQGFEQY
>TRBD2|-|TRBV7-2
ASSSLLAGEGTGELF
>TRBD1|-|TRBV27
ASSFHRGVTNNEQY
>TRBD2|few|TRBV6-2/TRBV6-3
ASSPPSGGGTDTQY
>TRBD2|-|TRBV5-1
ASSLWGLGVADEQF
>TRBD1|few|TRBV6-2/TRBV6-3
ASSPNRGRGAEAF
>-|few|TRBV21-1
ASSKALSARGETQY
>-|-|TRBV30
AWSWVTYEQY
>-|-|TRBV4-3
VSSQGLRVKGYT
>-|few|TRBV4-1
ASSQLWTGSARANVLT
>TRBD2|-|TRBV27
ASRSVGVAGDNEQF
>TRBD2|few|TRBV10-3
AIRSSGGAWNEQF
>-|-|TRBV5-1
ASSLQDLHNEQF
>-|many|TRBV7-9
ASSLRGGNYGYT
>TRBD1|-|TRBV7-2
ASSLVWDSSNQPQH